This T cell receptor beta chain was identified in a study of shared clonotypes between healthy human individuals. Germline values: CDR1 SGHRS, CDR2 YFSETQ. This CDR3 contains 16 residues. V shed 0 bases and J shed 0 bases, with 10 bases lying between them. TCRdb keeps only in-frame clones here, not all; method: immunoSEQ multiplex PCR. Seen here are about 700,000 clones, about 74% observed once, and the top ten hold over 1.5%. This TCR derives from a woman aged 25-40 years in good health. Sequencing was performed on memory CD4+ T cells sorted from blood. As for subset: CD45RA-negative fraction. The chain links TRBV5-1 to TRBJ1-3, with TRBD1 as a possible D gene (5 bases). The chain's CDR3 is CASSLGQLNSGNTIYF. DNA for the CDR3: TGCGCCAGCAGCTTGGGACAGCTTAACTCTGGAAACACCATATATTTT.